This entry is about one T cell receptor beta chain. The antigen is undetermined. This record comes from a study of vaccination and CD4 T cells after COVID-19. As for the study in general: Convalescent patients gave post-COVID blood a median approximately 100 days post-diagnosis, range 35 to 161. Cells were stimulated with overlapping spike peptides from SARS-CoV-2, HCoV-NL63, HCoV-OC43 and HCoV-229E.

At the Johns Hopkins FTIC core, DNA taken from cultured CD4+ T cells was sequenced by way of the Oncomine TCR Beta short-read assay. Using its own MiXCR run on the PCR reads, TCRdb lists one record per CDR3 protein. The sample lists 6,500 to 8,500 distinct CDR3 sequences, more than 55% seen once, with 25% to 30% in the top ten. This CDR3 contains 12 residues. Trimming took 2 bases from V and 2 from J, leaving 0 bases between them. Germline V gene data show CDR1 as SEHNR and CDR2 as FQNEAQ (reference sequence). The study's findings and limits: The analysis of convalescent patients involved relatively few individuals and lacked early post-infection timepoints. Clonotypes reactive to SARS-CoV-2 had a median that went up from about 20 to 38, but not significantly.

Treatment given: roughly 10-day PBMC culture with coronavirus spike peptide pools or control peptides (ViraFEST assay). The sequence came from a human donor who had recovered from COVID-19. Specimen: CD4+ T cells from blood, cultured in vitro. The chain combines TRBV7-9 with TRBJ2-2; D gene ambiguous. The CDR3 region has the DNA TGTGCCAGCAGCTTAAACACCGGGGAGCTGTTTTTT. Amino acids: CASSLNTGELFF.